The clone carrying this T cell receptor (beta chain) was seen repeatedly, ten times or more. Its antigen is still unknown. This specimen comes from a study of human T cells and chemical hapten exposure. Study at large: While the approximately 24-week study was under way, patients received diphenylcyclopropenone on the scalp every week. Largely, small differences in pooled library volume made per-sample TCR yields vary.

For the library, individual cDNA molecules each received unique molecular identifiers. MiXCR, applied by TCRdb to the RACE reads, yields one record per CDR3 protein. The sample comprises around 52,000 distinct CDR3 sequences, 9.3% of which are singletons, and 13% rests with the top ten. Findings and limits, study-wide: With patch test score, the counts of PT1 expanded TCRs showed a positive correlation.

The germline V gene encodes CDR1 MNHEY and CDR2 SMNVEV (reference sequence). The CDR3 has 16 residues. V shed 6 bases and J shed 1 base, with 18 bases lying between them. Noted time point: patch test 1, 2 weeks after DPC sensitization. Noted treatment: therapeutic diphenylcyclopropenone sensitization with weekly scalp DPC. Here the sequenced sample was whole blood, taken in connection with sensitization to the hapten diphenylcyclopropenone (DPC). The source of this sequence is a woman aged 40-49 years with alopecia areata. Some clones in this sample may be carry-over from other donors' samples. V gene TRBV27 combines with J gene TRBJ1-2, with D possibly TRBD1 on 6 matching bases. The CDR3 sequence is CASRTHAGQRNYGYTF. DNA for the CDR3: TGTGCCAGCAGGACCCATGCTGGACAGCGTAACTATGGCTACACCTTC.